A selection of T cell receptor beta chains follows, all from one sample in a study of T cell responses to AZD1222 COVID-19 vaccine. The data were produced by immunoSEQ multiplex PCR, yet TCRdb's version contains in-frame clones alone and is incomplete. In the table there are 120,000 or so clones, around 84% of which are singletons. The starting material was peripheral blood, obtained 28 days after the second AZD1222 dose. These receptors were taken from an adult who received the AZD1222 COVID-19 vaccine. CDR3s include the opening cysteine and the closing phenylalanine or tryptophan. Fields, in order: V gene, J gene, CDR3 protein.

V gene: TRBV7-9
J gene: TRBJ1-2
CDR3 protein: CASSSLPGTGPLTVYGYTF

V gene: TRBV28
J gene: TRBJ1-6
CDR3 protein: CASSPRWWGQYNSPLHF

V gene: TRBV7-9
J gene: TRBJ1-4
CDR3 protein: CASSLRETKSEKLFF

V gene: TRBV2
J gene: TRBJ2-2
CDR3 protein: CAGGYSPGTGELFF

V gene: TRBV6-4
J gene: TRBJ2-7
CDR3 protein: CASLYRVNLRPSYEQYF

V gene: TRBV18
J gene: TRBJ2-2
CDR3 protein: CASSPAGRREELFF

V gene: TRBV5-4
J gene: TRBJ2-1
CDR3 protein: CASSRDRPSGQFF

V gene: TRBV5-1
J gene: TRBJ1-3
CDR3 protein: CASSLAAGGNTIYF

V gene: TRBV7-9
J gene: TRBJ2-1
CDR3 protein: CASTRDGGDNEQFF

V gene: TRBV5-8
J gene: TRBJ2-7
CDR3 protein: CASSLVGTNYEQYF

V gene: TRBV2
J gene: TRBJ1-2
CDR3 protein: CASRDERGYTF

V gene: TRBV12-5
J gene: TRBJ2-7
CDR3 protein: CASGTGTEQYF

V gene: TRBV29-1
J gene: TRBJ1-4
CDR3 protein: CSVGPDSEKLFF

V gene: TRBV7-2
J gene: TRBJ1-2
CDR3 protein: CASSPTGTGSNYGYTF

V gene: TRBV6-5
J gene: TRBJ2-5
CDR3 protein: CASPGDGLWETQYF

V gene: TRBV27
J gene: TRBJ1-4
CDR3 protein: CASSTAGGLGEKLFF

V gene: TRBV4-3
J gene: TRBJ1-5
CDR3 protein: CASSQAAGTNQPQHF

V gene: TRBV7-9
J gene: TRBJ1-2
CDR3 protein: CASSLTRDQGFGYGYTF

V gene: TRBV4-1
J gene: TRBJ1-1
CDR3 protein: CASSQEPGGRNTEAFF

V gene: TRBV7-9
J gene: TRBJ1-1
CDR3 protein: CASSLEVLGPTEAFF

V gene: TRBV6-5
J gene: TRBJ1-5
CDR3 protein: CASSYSKLDQPQHF

V gene: TRBV20-1
J gene: TRBJ2-1
CDR3 protein: CSGRGSNEQFF

V gene: TRBV6-2/TRBV6-3
J gene: TRBJ2-5
CDR3 protein: CASSYSRVPETQYF

V gene: TRBV3-1/TRBV3-2
J gene: TRBJ2-2
CDR3 protein: CASSQVQGNQELFF

V gene: TRBV27
J gene: TRBJ2-3
CDR3 protein: CASSLNGGSDTQYF

V gene: TRBV7-9
J gene: TRBJ2-2
CDR3 protein: CASSLAGYNGELFF

V gene: TRBV5-8
J gene: TRBJ1-1
CDR3 protein: CASSRLSIEAFF

V gene: TRBV29-1
J gene: TRBJ1-1
CDR3 protein: CSESDRGTEAFF